This T cell receptor (beta chain) was recorded in a study of T cell responses to AZD1222 COVID-19 vaccine. Trimming removed 5 bases from V and 2 bases from J, with 17 bases in between. The CDR3 is 16 residues long. CDR1 is SEHNR and CDR2 is FQNEAQ in the germline V gene (reference sequence). Sequencing used immunoSEQ multiplex PCR; TCRdb keeps in-frame clones, though not all of them. In the table there are about 99,000 clones, around 90% of which are singletons. This TCR came from an adult in good health. This rearrangement joins TRBV7-9 to TRBJ2-3; D gene ambiguous. The material sequenced was peripheral blood, taken on day 0 of AZD1222 vaccination. CDR3: CASSTNTAILTDTQYF. As DNA, the CDR3 is TGTGCCAGCAGCACAAACACAGCCATACTCACAGATACGCAGTATTTT.